This T cell receptor (beta chain) was captured by sequencing in a study of blood T cell repertoires in COVID-19. V was shortened by 5 bases and J by 2 bases, with 15 bases between the two germline ends. The CDR3 is made up of 15 amino acids. Germline V gene data show CDR1 as MNHEY and CDR2 as SVGEGT. Sequencing used immunoSEQ multiplex PCR; TCRdb keeps in-frame clones, though not all of them. The table has roughly 97,000 clones, around nine tenths seen once. The chain couples TRBV6-2 or TRBV6-3 to TRBJ1-1, with TRBD1 as a possible D gene (6 bases). What was sequenced was peripheral blood. The clonotype was recovered from a human donor in a cohort sampled during active COVID-19. In DNA form, the CDR3 reads TGTGCCAGCAGTACGCGACAGGACCTAAACACTGAAGCTTTCTTT. Translated: CASSTRQDLNTEAFF.